The T cell receptor (beta chain) under discussion was sequenced for a study of T cell responses to AZD1222 COVID-19 vaccine. About the study: Pooled samples include second doses given at about 4 or 12 weeks. General observations from the study: There were mostly white British donors and more females than males, and clonal diversity was possibly underestimated. In the spike-specific TCR repertoire, nearly half reportedly target unmutated variant regions.

Germline CDR1 reads MDHEN; CDR2 reads SYDVKM. The CDR3 is 13 residues long. Trimming removed 6 bases at V and 3 bases at J, with 12 bases between. Notes on this clone: What it binds is unknown.

The table came from immunoSEQ multiplex PCR; TCRdb's copy has only in-frame clones and leaves some out. The sample lists roughly 150,000 clones; 80% to 95% were seen once. The sample was peripheral blood, taken on day 0 of AZD1222 vaccination. The TCR comes from an adult in good health. V is TRBV28 and J is TRBJ2-7; unclear D gene. CDR3 sequence reads: CASRALSLYEQYF. In DNA form, the CDR3 reads TGTGCCAGCAGGGCCCTCAGCCTCTACGAGCAGTACTTC.